This T cell receptor (beta chain) is drawn from a study of blood T cell repertoires in COVID-19. On the study more broadly: Acute and convalescent COVID-19 specimens originated in the United States, Italy and Spain. Sample material is recorded as cDNA or gDNA derived from T cells, B-cell-depleted T cells, or PBMCs.

The germline V and J ends were trimmed by 3 bases and 6 bases, with 12 bases remaining between them. This CDR3 is 14 amino acids long. The germline V gene has CDR1 MDHEN and CDR2 SYDVKM. Per the original data handling: The authors estimated nucleated cell counts from reference gene primer amplification. Here immunoSEQ multiplex PCR was the method, and the copy in TCRdb shows in-frame clones only, minus some. The DNA was the basis for D and trimming; V, J and clone size are from that table. The sample records 210,000 or so clones, roughly 87% being singletons. The specimen sequenced was peripheral blood. The chain links TRBV28 to TRBJ2-1, with a possible D match to TRBD1 (6 bases). This clonotype was sampled from a young woman who had recovered from COVID-19. In nucleotides, the CDR3 is TGTGCCAGCAGTTTGCCCGGGACAATCAATGAGCAGTTCTTC. This translates into CASSLPGTINEQFF.